This T cell receptor beta chain was documented in a study of shared clonotypes between healthy human individuals. The CDR3 has 15 residues. V was clipped by 5 bases and J by 4 bases, with 18 bases between them. CDR1 is MDHEN, CDR2 SYDVKM, per germline. Some clones are missing from TCRdb's copy, which holds only in-frame ones; the method was immunoSEQ multiplex PCR. The sample includes 2 million to 2.5 million clones, 80% to 95% of them seen just once. The study separated CD4+ cells into CD45RA+ naive and CD45RA-negative memory subsets. The sample consisted of naive CD4+ T cells from PBMCs. Subset specified: CD45RA+ positively selected. This rearrangement joins TRBV28 to TRBJ2-7, with D perhaps given as TRBD1 or TRBD2 (5 bases each). This receptor was obtained from a man aged 18 to 30 in good health. Some clones in this sample may be carry-over from other donors' samples. CDR3 nucleotides: TGTGCCAGCAGTCCCTCACGGGGCACGGGTTACGAGCAGTACTTC. Amino acids: CASSPSRGTGYEQYF.